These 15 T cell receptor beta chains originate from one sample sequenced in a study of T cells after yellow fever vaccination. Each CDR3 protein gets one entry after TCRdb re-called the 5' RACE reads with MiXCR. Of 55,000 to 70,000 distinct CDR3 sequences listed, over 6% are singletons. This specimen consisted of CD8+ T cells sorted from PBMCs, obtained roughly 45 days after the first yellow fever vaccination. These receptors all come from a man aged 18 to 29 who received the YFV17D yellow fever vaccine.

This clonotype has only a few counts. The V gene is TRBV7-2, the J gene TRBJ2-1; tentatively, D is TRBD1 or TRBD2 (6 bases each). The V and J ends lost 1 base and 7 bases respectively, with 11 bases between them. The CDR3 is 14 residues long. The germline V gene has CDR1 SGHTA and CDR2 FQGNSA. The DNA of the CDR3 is TGTGCCAGCAGCTTAGGGGGGGCTTGGAATGAGCAGTTCTTC. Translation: CASSLGGAWNEQFF.

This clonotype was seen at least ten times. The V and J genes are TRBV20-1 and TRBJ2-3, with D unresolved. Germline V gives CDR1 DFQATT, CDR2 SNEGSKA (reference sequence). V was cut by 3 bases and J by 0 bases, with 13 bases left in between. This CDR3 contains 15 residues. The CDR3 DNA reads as TGCAGTGCTAGCCTCAAACTACCTAGCACAGATACGCAGTATTTT. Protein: CSASLKLPSTDTQYF.

The DNA for the CDR3 is TGCAGCGTTCTCCAGCGGGGGAGCTCCTACGAGCAGTACTTC. Protein sequence: CSVLQRGSSYEQYF. V gene TRBV29-1 combines with J gene TRBJ2-7; 8 bases line up with TRBD2. J lost 0 bases, V lost 5 bases, and 6 bases had no gene match. The length of the CDR3 is 14 residues. Germline-derived CDR1 and CDR2 are SQVTM and ANQGSEA.

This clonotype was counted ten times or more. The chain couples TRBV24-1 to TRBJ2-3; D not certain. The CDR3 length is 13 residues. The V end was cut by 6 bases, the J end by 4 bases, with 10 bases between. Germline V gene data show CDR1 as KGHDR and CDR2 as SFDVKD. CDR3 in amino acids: CATSFRSADTQYF. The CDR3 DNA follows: TGTGCCACCAGTTTCAGGTCCGCAGATACGCAGTATTTT.

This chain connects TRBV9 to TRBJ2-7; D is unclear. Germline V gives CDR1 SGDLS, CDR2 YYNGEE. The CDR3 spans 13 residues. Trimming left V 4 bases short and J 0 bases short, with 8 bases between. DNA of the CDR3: TGTGCCAGCAGCTCCCGGAGCTCCTACGAGCAGTACTTC. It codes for CASSSRSSYEQYF.

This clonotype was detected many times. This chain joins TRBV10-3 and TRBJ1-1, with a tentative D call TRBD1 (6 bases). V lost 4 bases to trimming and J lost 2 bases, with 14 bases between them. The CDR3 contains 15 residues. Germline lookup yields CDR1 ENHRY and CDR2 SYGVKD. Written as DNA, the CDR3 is TGTGCCATCAGTGTCCCACAGGGAGTCAACACTGAAGCTTTCTTT. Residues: CAISVPQGVNTEAFF.

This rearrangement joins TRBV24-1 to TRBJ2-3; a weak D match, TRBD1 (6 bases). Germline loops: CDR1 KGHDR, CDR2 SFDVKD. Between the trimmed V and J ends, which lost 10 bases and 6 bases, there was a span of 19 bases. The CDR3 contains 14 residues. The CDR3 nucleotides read TGTGCCACAAGCCCCACGCACAGGGAGGATACGCAGTATTTT. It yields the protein CATSPTHREDTQYF.

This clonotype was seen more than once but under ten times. This CDR3 reads CASSLEAMNTEAFF. CDR3 sequence (DNA): TGTGCCAGCAGTTTGGAGGCGATGAACACTGAAGCTTTCTTT. This sequence joins TRBV27 and TRBJ1-1; D call uncertain. Trimming removed 3 bases from V and 0 bases from J, with 8 bases in between. The germline V gene has CDR1 MNHEY and CDR2 SMNVEV (reference sequence). The length of the CDR3 is 14 residues.

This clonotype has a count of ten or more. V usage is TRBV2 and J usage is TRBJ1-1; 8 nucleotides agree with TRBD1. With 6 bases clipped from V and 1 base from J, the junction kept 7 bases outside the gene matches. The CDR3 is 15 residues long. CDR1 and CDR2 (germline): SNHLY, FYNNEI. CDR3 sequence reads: CASSLPGTGNTEAFF. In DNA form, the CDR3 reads TGTGCCAGCAGCCTGCCTGGGACAGGGAACACTGAAGCTTTCTTT.

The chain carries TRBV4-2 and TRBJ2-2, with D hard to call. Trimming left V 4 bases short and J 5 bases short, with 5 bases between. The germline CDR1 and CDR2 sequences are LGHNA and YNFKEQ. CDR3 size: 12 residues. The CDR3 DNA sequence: TGTGCCAGCAGCCCCGAAACCGGGGAGCTGTTTTTT. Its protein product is CASSPETGELFF.

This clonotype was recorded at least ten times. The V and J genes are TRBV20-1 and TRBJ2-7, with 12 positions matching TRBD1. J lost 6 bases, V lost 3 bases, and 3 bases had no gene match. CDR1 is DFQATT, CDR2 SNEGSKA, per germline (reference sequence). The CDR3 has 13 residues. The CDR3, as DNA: TGCAGTGCTAGGGGACAGGGGGCTAGCGAGCAGTACTTC. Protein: CSARGQGASEQYF.

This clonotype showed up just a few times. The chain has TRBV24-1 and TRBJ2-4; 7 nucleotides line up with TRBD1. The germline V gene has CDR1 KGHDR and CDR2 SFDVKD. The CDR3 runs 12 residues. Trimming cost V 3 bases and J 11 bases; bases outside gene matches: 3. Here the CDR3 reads CATSDDGQVQYF. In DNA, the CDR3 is TGTGCCACCAGTGATGACGGACAGGTTCAGTACTTC.

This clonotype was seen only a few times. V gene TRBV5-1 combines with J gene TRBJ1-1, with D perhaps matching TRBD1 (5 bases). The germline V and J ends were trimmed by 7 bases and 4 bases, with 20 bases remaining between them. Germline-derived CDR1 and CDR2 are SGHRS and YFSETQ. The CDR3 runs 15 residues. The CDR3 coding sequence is TGCGCCAGCGCCCCCGGACGGGGGGGAGGCACTGAAGCTTTCTTT. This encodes CASAPGRGGGTEAFF. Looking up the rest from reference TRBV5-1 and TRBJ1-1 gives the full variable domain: KAGVTQTPRYLIKTRGQQVTLSCSPISGHRSVSWYQQTPGQGLQFLFEYFSETQRNKGNFPGRFSGRQFSNSRSEMNVSTLELGDSALYLCASAPGRGGGTEAFFGQGTRLTVV.

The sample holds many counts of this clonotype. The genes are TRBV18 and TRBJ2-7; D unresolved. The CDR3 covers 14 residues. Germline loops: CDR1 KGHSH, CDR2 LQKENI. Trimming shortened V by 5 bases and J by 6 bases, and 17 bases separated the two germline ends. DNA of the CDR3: TGTGCCAGCTCAATTGGACCCCGAGGCTTCGAGCAGTACGTC. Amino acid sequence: CASSIGPRGFEQYV.

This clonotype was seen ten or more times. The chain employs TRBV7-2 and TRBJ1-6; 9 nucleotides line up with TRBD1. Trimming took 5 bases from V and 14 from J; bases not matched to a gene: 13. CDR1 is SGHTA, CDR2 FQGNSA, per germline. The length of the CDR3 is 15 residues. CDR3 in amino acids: CASSPPGTGPPTLHF. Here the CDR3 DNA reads TGTGCCAGCAGCCCTCCCGGGACAGGGCCCCCCACCCTCCACTTT. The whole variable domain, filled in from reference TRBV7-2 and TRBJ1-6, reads GAGVSQSPSNKVTEKGKDVELRCDPISGHTALYWYRQSLGQGLEFLIYFQGNSAPDKSGLPSDRFSAERTGGSVSTLTIQRTQQEDSAVYLCASSPPGTGPPTLHFGNGTRLTVT.